The entry that follows covers one T cell receptor (beta chain) sequence. What it binds is unknown. This record belongs to a study of cytomegalovirus exposure and HLA in healthy donors. Study-level results: Reported performance of the classifier showed diagnosis of cytomegalovirus status with high specificity and sensitivity.

Produced via immunoSEQ multiplex PCR; TCRdb's table is partial and in-frame only. In the table there are about 53,000 clones, approximately 90% of which are singletons. The donors were in the roughly 120-subject validation cohort; that cohort was separate from the roughly 700-subject first cohort. Trimming cost V 0 bases and J 1 base, with 7 bases left between them. This CDR3 has 15 amino acids. In germline, CDR1 is KGHSY, CDR2 FQNENV. Source material: PBMCs. The gene calls are TRBV16 and TRBJ1-5, with no clear D. The receptor was derived from a man aged 18 to 30 in good health and CMV-seronegative. CDR3 region: CASSQSPRSNQPQHF. In DNA form, the CDR3 reads TGTGCCAGCAGCCAATCTCCCAGGAGCAATCAGCCCCAGCATTTT. Full variable domain (outside the CDR3, taken from reference TRBV16 and TRBJ1-5): GEEVAQTPKHLVRGEGQKAKLYCAPIKGHSYVFWYQQVLKNEFKFLISFQNENVFDETGMPKERFSAKCLPNSPCSLEIQATKLEDSAVYFCASSQSPRSNQPQHFGDGTRLSIL.